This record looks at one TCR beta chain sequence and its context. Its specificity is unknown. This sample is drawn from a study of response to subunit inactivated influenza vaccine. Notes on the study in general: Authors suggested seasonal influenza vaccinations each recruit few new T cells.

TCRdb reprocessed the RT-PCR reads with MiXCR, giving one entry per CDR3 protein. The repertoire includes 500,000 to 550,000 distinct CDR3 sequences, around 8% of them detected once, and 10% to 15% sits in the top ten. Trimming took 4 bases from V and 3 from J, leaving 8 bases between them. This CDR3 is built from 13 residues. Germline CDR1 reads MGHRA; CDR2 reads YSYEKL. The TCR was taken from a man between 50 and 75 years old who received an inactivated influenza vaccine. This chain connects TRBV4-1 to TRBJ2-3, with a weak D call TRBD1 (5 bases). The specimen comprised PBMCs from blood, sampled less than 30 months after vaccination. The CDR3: CASSPYRTDTQYF. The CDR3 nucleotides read TGCGCCAGCAGCCCGTACAGGACAGATACGCAGTATTTT.